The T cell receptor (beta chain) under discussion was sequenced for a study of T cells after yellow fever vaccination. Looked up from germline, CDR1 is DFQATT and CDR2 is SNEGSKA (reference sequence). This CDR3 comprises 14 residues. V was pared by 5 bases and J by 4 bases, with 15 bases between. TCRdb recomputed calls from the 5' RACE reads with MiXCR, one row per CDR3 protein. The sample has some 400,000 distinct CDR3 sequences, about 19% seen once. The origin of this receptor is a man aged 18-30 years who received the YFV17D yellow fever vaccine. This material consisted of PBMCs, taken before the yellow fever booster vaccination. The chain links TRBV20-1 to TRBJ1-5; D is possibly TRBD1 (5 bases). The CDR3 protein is CSAARPGGNQPQHF. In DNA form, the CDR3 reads TGCAGTGCTGCCCGCCCGGGGGGGAATCAGCCCCAGCATTTT.